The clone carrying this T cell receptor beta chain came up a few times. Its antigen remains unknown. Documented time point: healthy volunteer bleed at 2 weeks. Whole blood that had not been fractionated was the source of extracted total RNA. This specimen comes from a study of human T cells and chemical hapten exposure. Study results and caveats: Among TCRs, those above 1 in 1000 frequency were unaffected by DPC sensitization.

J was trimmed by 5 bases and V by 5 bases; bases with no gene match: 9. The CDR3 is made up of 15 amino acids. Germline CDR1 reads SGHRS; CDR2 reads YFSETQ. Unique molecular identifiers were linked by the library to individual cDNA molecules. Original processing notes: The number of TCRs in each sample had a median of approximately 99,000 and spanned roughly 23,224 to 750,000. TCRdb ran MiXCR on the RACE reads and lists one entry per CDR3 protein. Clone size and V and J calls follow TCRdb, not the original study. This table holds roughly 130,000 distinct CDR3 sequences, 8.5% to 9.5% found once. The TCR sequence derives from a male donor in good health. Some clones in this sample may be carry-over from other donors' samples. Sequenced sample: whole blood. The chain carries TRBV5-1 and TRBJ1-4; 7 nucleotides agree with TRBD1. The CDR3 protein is CASRSDRAQNEKLFF. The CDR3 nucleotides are TGCGCCAGCAGGTCAGACAGGGCACAAAATGAAAAACTGTTTTTT.